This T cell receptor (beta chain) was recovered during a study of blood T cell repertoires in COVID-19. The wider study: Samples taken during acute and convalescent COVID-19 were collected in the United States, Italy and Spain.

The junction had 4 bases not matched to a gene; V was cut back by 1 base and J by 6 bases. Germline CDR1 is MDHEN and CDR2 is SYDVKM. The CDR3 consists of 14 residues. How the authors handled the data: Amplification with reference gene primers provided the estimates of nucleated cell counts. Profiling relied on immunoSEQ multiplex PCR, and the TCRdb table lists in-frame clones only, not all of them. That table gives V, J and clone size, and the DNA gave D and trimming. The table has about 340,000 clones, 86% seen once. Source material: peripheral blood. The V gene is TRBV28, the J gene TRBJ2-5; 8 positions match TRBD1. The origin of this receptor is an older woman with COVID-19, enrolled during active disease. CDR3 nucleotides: TGTGCCAGCAGTTTATACGACAGGGGAAAGACCCAGTACTTC. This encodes CASSLYDRGKTQYF.